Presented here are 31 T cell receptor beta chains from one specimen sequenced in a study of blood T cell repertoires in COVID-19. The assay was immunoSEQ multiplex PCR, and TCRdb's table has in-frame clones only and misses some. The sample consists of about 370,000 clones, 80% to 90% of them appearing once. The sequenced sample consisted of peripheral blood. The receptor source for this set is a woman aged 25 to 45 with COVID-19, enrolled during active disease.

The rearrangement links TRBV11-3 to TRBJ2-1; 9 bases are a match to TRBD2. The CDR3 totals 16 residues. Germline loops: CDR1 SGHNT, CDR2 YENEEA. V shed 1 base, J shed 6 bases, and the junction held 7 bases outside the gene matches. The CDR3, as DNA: TGTGCCAGCAGCTTAGTCCTGGCGGGAGGGCCCAATGAGCAGTTCTTC. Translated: CASSLVLAGGPNEQFF.

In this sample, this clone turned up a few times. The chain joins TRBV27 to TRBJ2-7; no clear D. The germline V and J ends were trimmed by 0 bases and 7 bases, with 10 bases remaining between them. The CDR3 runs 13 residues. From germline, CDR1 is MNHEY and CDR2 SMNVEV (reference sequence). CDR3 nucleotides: TGTGCCAGCAGTTTATCCCCCATCCGGGAGCAGTACTTC. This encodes CASSLSPIREQYF.

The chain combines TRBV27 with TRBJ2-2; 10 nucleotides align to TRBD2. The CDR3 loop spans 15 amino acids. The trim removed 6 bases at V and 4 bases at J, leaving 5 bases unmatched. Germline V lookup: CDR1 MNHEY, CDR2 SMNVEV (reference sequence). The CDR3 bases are TGTGCCAGCAGGGAGCGGGAGGGCATCACCGGGGAGCTGTTTTTT. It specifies CASREREGITGELFF.

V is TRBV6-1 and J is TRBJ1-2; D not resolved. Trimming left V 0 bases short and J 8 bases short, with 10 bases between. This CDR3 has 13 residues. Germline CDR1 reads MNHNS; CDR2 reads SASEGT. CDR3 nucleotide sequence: TGTGCCAGCAGTGAAGCTGTCGGACTCGGCTACACCTTC. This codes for CASSEAVGLGYTF.

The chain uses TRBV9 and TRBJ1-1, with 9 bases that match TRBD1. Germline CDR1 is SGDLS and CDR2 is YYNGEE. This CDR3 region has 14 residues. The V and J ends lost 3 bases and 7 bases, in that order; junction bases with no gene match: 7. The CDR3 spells CASSATTGGFEAFF. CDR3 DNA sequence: TGTGCCAGCAGCGCCACGACAGGGGGATTTGAAGCTTTCTTT.

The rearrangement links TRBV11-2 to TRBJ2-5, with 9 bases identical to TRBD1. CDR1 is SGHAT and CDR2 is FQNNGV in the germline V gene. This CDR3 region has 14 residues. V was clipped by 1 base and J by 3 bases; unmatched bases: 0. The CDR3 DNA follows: TGTGCCAGCAGCTTAGGGGACAGGGAAGAGACCCAGTACTTC. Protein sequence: CASSLGDREETQYF.

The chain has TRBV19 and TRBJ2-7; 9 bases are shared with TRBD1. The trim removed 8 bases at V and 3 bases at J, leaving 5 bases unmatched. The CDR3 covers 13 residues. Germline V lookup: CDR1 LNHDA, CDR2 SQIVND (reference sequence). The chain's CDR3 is CASSDRGYYEQYF. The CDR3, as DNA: TGTGCCAGTTCGGACAGGGGCTACTACGAGCAGTACTTC. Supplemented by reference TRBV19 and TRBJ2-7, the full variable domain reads DGGITQSPKYLFRKEGQNVTLSCEQNLNHDAMYWYRQDPGQGLRLIYYSQIVNDFQKGDIAEGYSVSREKKESFPLTVTSAQKNPTAFYLCASSDRGYYEQYFGPGTRLTVT.

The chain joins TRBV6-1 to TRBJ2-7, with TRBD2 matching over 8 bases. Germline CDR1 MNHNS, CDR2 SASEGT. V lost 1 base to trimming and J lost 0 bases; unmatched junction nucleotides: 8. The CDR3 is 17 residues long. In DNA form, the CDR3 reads TGTGCCAGCAGTGAAGAACAGGGACTAGTCAGCTCCTACGAGCAGTACTTC. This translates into CASSEEQGLVSSYEQYF.

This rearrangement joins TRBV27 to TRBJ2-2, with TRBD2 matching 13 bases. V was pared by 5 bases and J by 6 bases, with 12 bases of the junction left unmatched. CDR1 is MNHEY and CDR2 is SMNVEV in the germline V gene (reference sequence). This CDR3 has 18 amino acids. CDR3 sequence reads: CASSAGLAGVPGSGELFF. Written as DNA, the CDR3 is TGTGCCAGCAGTGCCGGACTAGCGGGAGTCCCGGGGTCCGGGGAGCTGTTTTTT.

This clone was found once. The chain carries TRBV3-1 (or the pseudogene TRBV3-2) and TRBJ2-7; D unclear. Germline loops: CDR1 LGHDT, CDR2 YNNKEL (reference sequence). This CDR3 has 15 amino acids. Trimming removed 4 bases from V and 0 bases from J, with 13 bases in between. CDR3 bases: TGTGCCAGCAGCCCCAGACTGTCAAGCTCCTACGAGCAGTACTTC. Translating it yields CASSPRLSSSYEQYF.

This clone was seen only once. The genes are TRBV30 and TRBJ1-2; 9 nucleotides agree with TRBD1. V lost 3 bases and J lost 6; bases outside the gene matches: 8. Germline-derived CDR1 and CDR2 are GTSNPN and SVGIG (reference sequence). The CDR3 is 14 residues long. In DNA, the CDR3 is TGTGCCTGGAGCGCGCACAGGGGGCAAGATGGCTACACCTTC. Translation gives CAWSAHRGQDGYTF.

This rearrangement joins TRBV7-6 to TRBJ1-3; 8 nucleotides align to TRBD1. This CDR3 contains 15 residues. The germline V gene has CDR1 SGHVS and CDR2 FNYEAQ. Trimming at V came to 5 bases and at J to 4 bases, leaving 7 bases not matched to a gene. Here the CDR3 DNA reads TGTGCCAGCAGCCTAGAGACAGGGGCAGGAAACACCATATATTTT. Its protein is CASSLETGAGNTIYF. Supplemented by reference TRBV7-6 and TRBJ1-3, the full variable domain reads GAGVSQSPRYKVTKRGQDVALRCDPISGHVSLYWYRQALGQGPEFLTYFNYEAQQDKSGLPNDRFSAERPEGSISTLTIQRTEQRDSAMYRCASSLETGAGNTIYFGEGSWLTVV.

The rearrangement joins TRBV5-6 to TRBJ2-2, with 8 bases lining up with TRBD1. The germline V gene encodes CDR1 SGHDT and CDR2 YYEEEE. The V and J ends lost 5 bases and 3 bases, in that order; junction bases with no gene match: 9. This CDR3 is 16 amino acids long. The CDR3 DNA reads TGTGCCAGCAGTGGACAGGGTTTTTCTTACACCGGGGAGCTGTTTTTT. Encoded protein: CASSGQGFSYTGELFF.

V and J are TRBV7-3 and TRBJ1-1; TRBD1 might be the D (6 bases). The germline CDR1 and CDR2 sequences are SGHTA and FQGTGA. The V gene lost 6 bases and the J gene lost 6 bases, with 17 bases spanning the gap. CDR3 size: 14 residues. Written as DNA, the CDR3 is TGTGCCAGCAGATCGACGACAGGCCTGGCTGAAGCTTTCTTT. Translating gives CASRSTTGLAEAFF. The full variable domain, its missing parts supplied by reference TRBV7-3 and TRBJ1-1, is GAGVSQTPSNKVTEKGKYVELRCDPISGHTALYWYRQSLGQGPEFLIYFQGTGAADDSGLPNDRFFAVRPEGSVSTLKIQRTERGDSAVYLCASRSTTGLAEAFFGQGTRLTVV.

Written as DNA, the CDR3 is TGTGCCAGCAGTGAAGCCCTTCCCTTTAGCGGAGGTGGGATCGAGCAGTACTTC. Its translation: CASSEALPFSGGGIEQYF. The J gene is TRBJ2-7, the V gene TRBV6-1; TRBD2 might be the D (6 bases). The CDR3 has 18 residues. CDR1 MNHNS and CDR2 SASEGT come from the germline V gene. The V and J ends lost 0 bases and 6 bases respectively, with 24 bases between them.

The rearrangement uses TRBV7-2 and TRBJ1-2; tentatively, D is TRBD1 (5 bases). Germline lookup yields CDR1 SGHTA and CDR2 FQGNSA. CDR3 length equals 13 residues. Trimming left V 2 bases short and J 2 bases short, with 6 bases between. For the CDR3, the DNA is TGTGCCAGCAGCTTAAACAGGAACTATGGCTACACCTTC. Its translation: CASSLNRNYGYTF. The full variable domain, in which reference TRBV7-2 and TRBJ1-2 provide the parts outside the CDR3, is GAGVSQSPSNKVTEKGKDVELRCDPISGHTALYWYRQSLGQGLEFLIYFQGNSAPDKSGLPSDRFSAERTGGSVSTLTIQRTQQEDSAVYLCASSLNRNYGYTFGSGTRLTVV.

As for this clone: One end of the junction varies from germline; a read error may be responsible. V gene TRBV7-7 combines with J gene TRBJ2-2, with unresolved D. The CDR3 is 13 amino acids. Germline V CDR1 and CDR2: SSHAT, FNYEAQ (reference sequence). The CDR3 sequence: CASSPGAAGELFF. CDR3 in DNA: TGTGCTAGCAGCCCGGGTGCCGCCGGGGAGCTGTTTTTT.

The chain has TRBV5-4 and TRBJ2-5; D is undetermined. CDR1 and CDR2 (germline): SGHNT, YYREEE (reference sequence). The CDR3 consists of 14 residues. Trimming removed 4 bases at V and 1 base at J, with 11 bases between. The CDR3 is CASSRDTLQETQYF. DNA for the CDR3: TGTGCCAGCAGCCGAGATACGCTCCAAGAGACCCAGTACTTC.

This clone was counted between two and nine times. The CDR3 protein is CAISEPGQGAGETQYF. Written as DNA, the CDR3 is TGTGCCATCAGTGAACCGGGACAGGGGGCCGGAGAGACCCAGTACTTC. The rearrangement links TRBV10-3 to TRBJ2-5; 12 bases line up with TRBD1. With 3 bases clipped from V and 4 bases from J, the junction kept 6 bases outside the gene matches. There are 16 residues in the CDR3. Germline V lookup: CDR1 ENHRY, CDR2 SYGVKD.

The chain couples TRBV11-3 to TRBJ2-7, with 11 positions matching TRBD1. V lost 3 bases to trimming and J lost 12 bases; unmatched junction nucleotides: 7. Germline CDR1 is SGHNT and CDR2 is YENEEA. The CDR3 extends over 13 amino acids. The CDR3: CASSFGTGGNLYF. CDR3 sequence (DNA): TGTGCCAGCAGCTTTGGGACAGGGGGTAACCTGTACTTC. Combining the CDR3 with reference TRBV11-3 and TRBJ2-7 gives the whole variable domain EAGVVQSPRYKIIEKKQPVAFWCNPISGHNTLYWYLQNLGQGPELLIRYENEEAVDDSQLPKDRFSAERLKGVDSTLKIQPAELGDSAVYLCASSFGTGGNLYFGPGTRLTVT.

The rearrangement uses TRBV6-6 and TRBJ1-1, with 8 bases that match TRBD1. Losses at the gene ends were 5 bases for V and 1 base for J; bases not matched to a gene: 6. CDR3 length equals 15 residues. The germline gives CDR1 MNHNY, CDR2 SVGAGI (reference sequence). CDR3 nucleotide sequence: TGTGCCAGCAGTAGCCCCGACAGGGGGAACACTGAAGCTTTCTTT. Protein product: CASSSPDRGNTEAFF.

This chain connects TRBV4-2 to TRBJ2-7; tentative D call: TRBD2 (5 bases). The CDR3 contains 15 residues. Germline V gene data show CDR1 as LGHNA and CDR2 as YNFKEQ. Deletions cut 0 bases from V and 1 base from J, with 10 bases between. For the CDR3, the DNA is TGTGCCAGCAGCCAAGAAGCGGAAGGTTCCTACGAGCAGTACTTC. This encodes CASSQEAEGSYEQYF.

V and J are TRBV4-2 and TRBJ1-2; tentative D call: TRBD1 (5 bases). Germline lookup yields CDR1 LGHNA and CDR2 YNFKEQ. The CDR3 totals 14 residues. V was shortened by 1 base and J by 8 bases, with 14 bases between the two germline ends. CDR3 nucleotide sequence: TGTGCCAGCAGCCAAGCGGAAAGGGGCCGAGGCTACACCTTC. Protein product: CASSQAERGRGYTF.

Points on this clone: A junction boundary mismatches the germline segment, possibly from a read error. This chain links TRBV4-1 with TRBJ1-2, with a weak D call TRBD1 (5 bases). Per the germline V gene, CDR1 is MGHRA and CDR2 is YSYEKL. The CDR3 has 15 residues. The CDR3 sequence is CASSQVQTEPLFNAF. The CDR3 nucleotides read TGCGCCAGCAGCCAAGTTCAGACAGAGCCCTTATTTAACGCCTTC.

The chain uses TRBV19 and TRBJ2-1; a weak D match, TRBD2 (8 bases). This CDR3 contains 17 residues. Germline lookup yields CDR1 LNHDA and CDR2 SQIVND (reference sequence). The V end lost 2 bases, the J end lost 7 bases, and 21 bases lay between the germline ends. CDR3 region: CASSINLAGVRGNEQFF. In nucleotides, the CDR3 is TGTGCCAGTAGTATAAACCTAGCGGGCGTCAGGGGGAATGAGCAGTTCTTC.

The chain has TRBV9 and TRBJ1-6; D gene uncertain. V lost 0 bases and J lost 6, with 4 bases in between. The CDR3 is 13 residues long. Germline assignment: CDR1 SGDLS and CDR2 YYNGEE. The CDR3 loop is CASSVVLNSPLHF. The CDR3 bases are TGTGCCAGCAGCGTAGTCCTTAATTCACCCCTCCACTTT.

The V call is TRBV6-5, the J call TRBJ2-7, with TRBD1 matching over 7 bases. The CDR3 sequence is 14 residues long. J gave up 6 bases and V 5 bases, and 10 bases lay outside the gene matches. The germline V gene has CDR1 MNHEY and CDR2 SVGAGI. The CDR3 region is CASSPTGAWGEQYF. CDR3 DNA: TGTGCCAGCAGTCCAACAGGGGCTTGGGGCGAGCAGTACTTC.

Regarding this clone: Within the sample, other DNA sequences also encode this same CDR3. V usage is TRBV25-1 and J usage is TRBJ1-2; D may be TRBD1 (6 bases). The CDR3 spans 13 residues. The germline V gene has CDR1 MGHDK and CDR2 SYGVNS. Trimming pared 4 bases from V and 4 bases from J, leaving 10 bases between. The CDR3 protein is CASSGWDIYGYTF. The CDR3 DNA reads TGTGCCAGCAGTGGTTGGGACATCTATGGCTACACCTTC.

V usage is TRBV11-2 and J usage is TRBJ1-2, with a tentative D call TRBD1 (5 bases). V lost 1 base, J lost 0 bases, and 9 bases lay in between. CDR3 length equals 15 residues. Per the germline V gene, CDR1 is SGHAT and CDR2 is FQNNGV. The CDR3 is CASSLGPTANYGYTF. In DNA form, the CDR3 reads TGTGCCAGCAGCTTAGGCCCGACAGCTAACTATGGCTACACCTTC. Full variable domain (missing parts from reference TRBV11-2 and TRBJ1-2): EAGVAQSPRYKIIEKRQSVAFWCNPISGHATLYWYQQILGQGPKLLIQFQNNGVVDDSQLPKDRFSAERLKGVDSTLKIQPAKLEDSAVYLCASSLGPTANYGYTFGSGTRLTVV.

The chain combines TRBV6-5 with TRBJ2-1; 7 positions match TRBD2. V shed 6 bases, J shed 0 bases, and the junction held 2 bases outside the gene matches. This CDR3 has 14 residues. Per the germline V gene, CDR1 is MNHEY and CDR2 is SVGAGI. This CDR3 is CASRGGSSYNEQFF. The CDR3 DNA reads TGTGCCAGCAGGGGGGGGAGCTCCTACAATGAGCAGTTCTTC.

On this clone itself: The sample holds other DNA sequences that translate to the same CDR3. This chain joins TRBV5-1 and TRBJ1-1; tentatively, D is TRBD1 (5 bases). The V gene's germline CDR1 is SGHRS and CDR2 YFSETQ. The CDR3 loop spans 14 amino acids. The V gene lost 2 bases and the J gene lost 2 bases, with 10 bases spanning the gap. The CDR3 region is CASSFGQGNTEAFF. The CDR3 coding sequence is TGCGCCAGCAGCTTTGGCCAGGGAAACACTGAAGCTTTCTTT.